This passage covers 31 T cell receptor beta chains from one sample sequenced in a study of identical twins (dated by TCRdb to about 2016). The library was made by 5' RACE. TCRdb shows the sequencer as Illumina HiSeq 2000. TCRdb trimmed the raw reads at Q25, called clones with MiXCR and kept productive beta chains. Each CDR3 protein gets just one entry, which takes the most common genes and DNA from the rows behind it. Present in this sample are about 890,000 distinct CDR3 sequences, around an eighth of which were seen just once. The top ten clones comprise under 2% of the sample. These data were likewise used in another study, on yellow fever vaccine responses in identical twins.

The sample was PBMCs. Source of these receptors: a woman under 30 in good health.

The V and J genes are TRBV9 and TRBJ1-1, with no clear D. Trimming took off 0 bases at V and 0 bases at J, with 9 bases between the two ends. Germline CDR1 SGDLS, CDR2 YYNGEE. The CDR3 has 15 residues. The chain's CDR3 is CASSVVSGLNTEAFF. The CDR3 DNA is TGTGCCAGCAGCGTAGTTTCAGGCCTGAACACTGAAGCTTTCTTT.

This rearrangement joins TRBV7-8 to TRBJ2-7, with D unclear. Deletions cut 2 bases from V and 0 bases from J, with 11 bases between. CDR1 is SGHVS and CDR2 is FQNEAQ in the germline V gene. The CDR3 extends over 15 amino acids. The CDR3: CASSLKSESSYEQYF. The CDR3 DNA follows: TGTGCCAGCAGCTTAAAAAGCGAAAGCTCCTACGAGCAGTACTTC. Full variable domain (remainder filled in from reference TRBV7-8 and TRBJ2-7): GAGVSQSPRYKVAKRGQDVALRCDPISGHVSLFWYQQALGQGPEFLTYFQNEAQLDKSGLPSDRFFAERPEGSVSTLKIQRTQQEDSAVYLCASSLKSESSYEQYFGPGTRLTVT.

This clonotype came up a few times. The chain combines TRBV12-3 or TRBV12-4 with TRBJ1-4; tentatively, D is TRBD1 (6 bases). The V end lost 3 bases, the J end lost 15 bases, and 14 bases lay between the germline ends. This CDR3 has 12 amino acids. CDR3 protein: CASSLGGTPVFF. CDR3 sequence (DNA): TGTGCCAGCAGTTTGGGCGGGACACCGGTGTTTTTT.

V usage is TRBV4-1 and J usage is TRBJ2-3; 8 nucleotides agree with TRBD2. Unmatched junction bases numbered 10, after V lost 4 bases and J lost 4 bases. The CDR3 is 16 amino acids. Germline CDR1 reads MGHRA; CDR2 reads YSYEKL. CDR3 sequence reads: CASSLYTSGSPDTQYF. The CDR3, as DNA: TGCGCCAGCAGCCTTTATACTAGCGGAAGCCCAGATACGCAGTATTTT.

This clonotype has a handful of counts. The CDR3 reads CAISNEKLFF. The CDR3 DNA sequence: TGCGCCATTTCGAATGAAAAACTGTTTTTT. V is TRBV5-1 and J is TRBJ1-4; D is unresolved. This CDR3 is built from 10 residues. Trimming pared 9 bases from V and 5 bases from J, leaving 5 bases between. Per the germline V gene, CDR1 is SGHRS and CDR2 is YFSETQ.

The V call is TRBV6-1, the J call TRBJ2-7; D may correspond to TRBD1 or TRBD2 (5 bases each). Trimming removed 3 bases from V and 2 bases from J, with 8 bases in between. There are 13 residues in the CDR3. Germline V lookup: CDR1 MNHNS, CDR2 SASEGT. Written as DNA, the CDR3 is TGTGCCAGCAGTGAGGGGGTAACCTACGAGCAGTACGTC. Translation: CASSEGVTYEQYV.

This clonotype was seen a few times. The chain joins TRBV20-1 to TRBJ2-6, with 9 bases identical to TRBD1. The CDR3 totals 17 residues. Germline V gene lookup returns CDR1 DFQATT and CDR2 SNEGSKA (reference sequence). The J segment lost 0 bases and the V segment lost 6 bases, leaving 9 bases of the junction unmatched. DNA of the CDR3: TGCAGTGCCCCATGGGGGACAGGGCTCTCTGGGGCCAACGTCCTGACTTTC. Translated: CSAPWGTGLSGANVLTF.

This clonotype was counted only a few times. The chain couples TRBV5-1 to TRBJ2-7; 8 bases match TRBD1. The V gene's germline CDR1 is SGHRS and CDR2 YFSETQ. This CDR3 has 16 residues. Trimming at V came to 2 bases and at J to 2 bases, leaving 9 bases not matched to a gene. DNA of the CDR3: TGCGCCAGCAGCTTACCCGACCGGGACAGGACCTACGAGCAGTACTTC. Amino acid sequence: CASSLPDRDRTYEQYF.

A few counts support this clonotype. This chain links TRBV6-1 with TRBJ1-6; no definite D call. From germline, CDR1 is MNHNS and CDR2 SASEGT. The CDR3 covers 13 residues. Trimming left V 5 bases short and J 12 bases short, with 14 bases between. CDR3 in amino acids: CASSPRPSVPLHF. DNA for the CDR3: TGTGCCAGCAGTCCACGACCGAGTGTACCCCTCCACTTT.

V usage is TRBV4-1 and J usage is TRBJ2-7; 8 nucleotides agree with TRBD2. CDR3 length: 15 residues. The junction had 6 bases not matched to a gene; V was cut back by 2 bases and J by 3 bases. In germline, CDR1 is MGHRA, CDR2 YSYEKL. The CDR3 coding sequence is TGCGCCAGCAGCCAATACCAGCGGGGGATCTACGAGCAGTACTTC. Translating it yields CASSQYQRGIYEQYF.

The J gene is TRBJ2-1, the V gene TRBV27; 10 nucleotides line up with TRBD2. The germline gives CDR1 MNHEY, CDR2 SMNVEV (reference sequence). This CDR3 has 15 amino acids. Trimming removed 1 base from V and 8 bases from J; junction bases left unmatched: 5. CDR3 residues: CASSLFPSGSDEQFF. Written as DNA, the CDR3 is TGTGCCAGCAGTTTATTTCCTAGCGGGAGCGATGAGCAGTTCTTC.

This clonotype was detected a few times. The rearrangement links TRBV10-3 to TRBJ2-3; D not resolved. This CDR3 has 16 residues. The V end was cut by 4 bases, the J end by 0 bases, with 14 bases between. Germline assignment: CDR1 ENHRY and CDR2 SYGVKD. The CDR3 region is CAISGRVGRSTDTQYF. The CDR3 nucleotides are TGTGCCATCAGTGGTCGTGTGGGCCGGAGCACAGATACGCAGTATTTT.

This clonotype has at least ten counts. The rearrangement joins TRBV18 to TRBJ2-5; the D is unclear. The CDR3 runs to 13 residues. Trimming stripped 0 bases from V and 4 bases from J, with 6 bases between. CDR1 is KGHSH and CDR2 is LQKENI in the germline V gene. Written as DNA, the CDR3 is TGTGCCAGCTCACCACCATTTTTAGAGACCCAGTACTTC. It specifies CASSPPFLETQYF.

The V and J genes are TRBV10-3 and TRBJ2-6, with D perhaps TRBD1 (6 bases). Germline V gene sequence: CDR1 ENHRY, CDR2 SYGVKD. The germline V and J ends were trimmed by 6 bases and 1 base, with 22 bases remaining between them. This CDR3 spans 19 amino acids. In nucleotides, the CDR3 is TGTGCCATCAGGAATGCCGGGACAACAATTCTATCTGGGGCCAACGTCCTGACTTTC. Protein sequence: CAIRNAGTTILSGANVLTF.

This clonotype showed up just a few times. This chain joins TRBV5-5 and TRBJ2-7, with TRBD2 identical over 8 bases. The length of the CDR3 is 15 residues. V lost 2 bases and J lost 1; bases outside the gene matches: 5. Germline CDR1 and CDR2: SGHKS and YYEKEE (reference sequence). The CDR3 reads CASSLSTSGSYEQYF. As DNA, the CDR3 is TGTGCCAGCAGCTTATCAACTAGCGGTTCCTACGAGCAGTACTTC.

The chain uses TRBV27 and TRBJ2-3, with D perhaps being TRBD1 or TRBD2 (6 bases each). Germline CDR1 MNHEY, CDR2 SMNVEV (reference sequence). The V end was cut by 8 bases, the J end by 6 bases, with 12 bases between. The CDR3 has 12 amino acids. CDR3 sequence (DNA): TGTGCCAGCGCAGGGGAGGCGGATACGCAGTATTTT. It encodes CASAGEADTQYF.

The genes are TRBV4-1 and TRBJ1-2; TRBD1 agrees at 7 bases. V lost 1 base to trimming and J lost 2 bases; unmatched junction nucleotides: 7. CDR1 is MGHRA and CDR2 is YSYEKL in the germline V gene. CDR3 length: 16 residues. The CDR3 sequence is CASSQGGLQGNYGYTF. The CDR3, as DNA: TGCGCCAGCAGCCAAGGGGGATTACAGGGGAACTATGGCTACACCTTC.

This clonotype was seen more than once but under ten times. The gene calls are TRBV14 and TRBJ2-3; 9 nucleotides match TRBD1. The germline gives CDR1 SGHDN, CDR2 FVKESK. This CDR3 has 16 residues. With V trimmed by 4 bases and J by 4 bases, 9 bases remained unmatched. CDR3 bases: TGTGCCAGCAGCCGGCGGAGGGACAGGGCATCAGATACGCAGTATTTT. This encodes CASSRRRDRASDTQYF.

V is TRBV7-3 and J is TRBJ2-7; 10 nucleotides agree with TRBD1. Trimming cost V 2 bases and J 6 bases; bases outside gene matches: 1. Germline V gives CDR1 SGHTA, CDR2 FQGTGA. There are 13 residues in the CDR3. The CDR3 sequence is CASSLGTGAEQYF. For the CDR3, the DNA is TGTGCCAGCAGCTTAGGGACAGGGGCCGAGCAGTACTTC.

This clonotype was counted a few times. This chain links TRBV28 with TRBJ2-1, with D tentatively TRBD1 (6 bases). The CDR3 sequence is 15 residues long. Germline assignment: CDR1 MDHEN and CDR2 SYDVKM. V gave up 5 bases and J gave up 5 bases, with 16 bases separating them. The CDR3 DNA follows: TGTGCCAGCAGTCCTACGACAGGCTCGGACAATGAGCAGTTCTTC. Amino acid sequence: CASSPTTGSDNEQFF.

The chain combines TRBV24-1 with TRBJ2-2, with 7 bases matching TRBD2. There are 16 residues in the CDR3. Germline loops: CDR1 KGHDR, CDR2 SFDVKD. The ends lost 2 bases at V and 4 bases at J; junction bases unmatched: 6. The CDR3 loop reads CATSDWAGVRTGELFF. The CDR3 DNA sequence: TGTGCCACCAGTGATTGGGCGGGAGTTCGCACCGGGGAGCTGTTTTTT.

The chain's CDR3 is CASSAPSQRLEAFF. In DNA form, the CDR3 reads TGTGCCAGCAGCGCACCGTCCCAGAGACTTGAAGCTTTCTTT. The chain links TRBV11-2 to TRBJ1-1; no clear D gene. There are 14 residues in the CDR3. Trimming cost V 5 bases and J 7 bases, with 17 bases left between them. The germline V gene encodes CDR1 SGHAT and CDR2 FQNNGV.

This clonotype came up a few times. The chain has TRBV10-2 and TRBJ2-1, with 8 nucleotides matching TRBD2. Trimming cost V 6 bases and J 4 bases; bases outside gene matches: 8. The germline gives CDR1 WSHSY, CDR2 SAAADI. This CDR3 has 15 amino acids. This chain's CDR3 is CASRATGTRYNEQFF. CDR3 coding DNA: TGCGCCAGCAGGGCCACCGGGACTAGATACAATGAGCAGTTCTTC.

This clonotype was seen a handful of times. The chain uses TRBV7-8 and TRBJ2-7; the D is unclear. This CDR3 comprises 12 residues. Germline V gives CDR1 SGHVS, CDR2 FQNEAQ. The ends were cut back, 2 bases at V and 2 bases at J, with 4 bases in the middle. DNA of the CDR3: TGTGCCAGCAGCTTAACGGCCTACGAGCAGTACGTC. This encodes CASSLTAYEQYV.

This clonotype was counted between two and nine times. V and J are TRBV7-9 and TRBJ1-1, with 9 nucleotides matching TRBD1. The CDR3 is 13 residues long. Germline lookup yields CDR1 SEHNR and CDR2 FQNEAQ (reference sequence). V lost 10 bases and J lost 5; bases outside the gene matches: 8. The CDR3 here is CAMTTGGWTEAFF. The CDR3 DNA is TGTGCCATGACCACAGGGGGCTGGACTGAAGCTTTCTTT.

This clonotype was detected many times. The DNA of the CDR3 is TGCGCCAGCAGCCAAAGCATCGGAGGGGGTAATCAGCCCCAGCATTTT. Protein: CASSQSIGGGNQPQHF. This chain connects TRBV4-1 to TRBJ1-5, with TRBD1 as a possible D gene (6 bases). CDR3 length: 16 residues. V was pared by 2 bases and J by 4 bases, with 15 bases between. Looked up from germline, CDR1 is MGHRA and CDR2 is YSYEKL.

This clonotype came up many times. This chain connects TRBV29-1 to TRBJ1-1; 7 bases are a match to TRBD1. V trimming: 7 bases; J trimming: 5 bases; junction bases outside the gene matches: 7. Germline CDR1 SQVTM, CDR2 ANQGSEA. The CDR3 has 12 residues. CDR3 in DNA: TGCAGCGCCGGCAGGGGGGATACTGAAGCTTTCTTT. As protein: CSAGRGDTEAFF. Based on the CDR3 plus reference TRBV29-1 and TRBJ1-1, the full variable domain is SAVISQKPSRDICQRGTSLTIQCQVDSQVTMMFWYRQQPGQSLTLIATANQGSEATYESGFVIDKFPISRPNLTFSTLTVSNMSPEDSSIYLCSAGRGDTEAFFGQGTRLTVV.

The chain recombines TRBV3-1 with TRBJ1-6, with D possibly being TRBD1 (5 bases). The ends were cut back, 1 base at V and 7 bases at J, with 17 bases in the middle. The CDR3 covers 17 residues. Germline V CDR1 and CDR2: LGHDT, YNNKEL (reference sequence). The CDR3 reads CASSQGPPQDINSPLHF. The CDR3 DNA reads TGTGCCAGCAGCCAAGGGCCGCCGCAGGACATCAATTCACCCCTCCACTTT.

Only a few counts were recorded for this clonotype. V usage is TRBV11-2 and J usage is TRBJ2-7, with D unclear. CDR3 length equals 12 residues. CDR1 and CDR2 (germline): SGHAT, FQNNGV. The V end was cut by 3 bases, the J end by 1 base, with 4 bases between. CDR3 nucleotide sequence: TGTGCCAGCAGCTTCGGTTCCTACGAGCAGTACGTC. Its translation is CASSFGSYEQYV.

In this sample, this clonotype turned up a few times. This sequence joins TRBV28 and TRBJ2-5; 8 positions agree with TRBD1. Germline CDR1 reads MDHEN; CDR2 reads SYDVKM. The V gene end was trimmed by 6 bases and the J gene end by 5 bases; junction bases not matched to a gene: 11. CDR3 length equals 15 residues. Here the CDR3 reads CASRSPSGGAETQYF. The CDR3 nucleotides read TGTGCCAGCAGGTCCCCTTCAGGGGGCGCGGAGACCCAGTACTTC. The whole variable domain, filled in from reference TRBV28 and TRBJ2-5, reads DVKVTQSSRYLVKRTGEKVFLECVQDMDHENMFWYRQDPGLGLRLIYFSYDVKMKEKGDIPEGYSVSREKKERFSLILESASTNQTSMYLCASRSPSGGAETQYFGPGTRLLVL.

The chain carries TRBV12-3 or TRBV12-4 and TRBJ2-1; D uncertain. There are 14 residues in the CDR3. V shed 7 bases and J shed 2 bases, with 12 bases lying between them. The CDR3 coding sequence is TGTGCCAGCACCCCAGCGCGCACCTACAATGAGCAGTTCTTC. This encodes CASTPARTYNEQFF.